These T cell receptor beta chains were read from a single sample in a study of T cell repertoires in cytomegalovirus infection. Each CDR3 protein is one row after TCRdb ran MiXCR on the reads. The top ten clones hold roughly 2.9% of a sample with 200,000 or so distinct CDR3 sequences, under 25% of them seen once. The sample taken for sequencing was PBMCs. All receptors derive from a human donor in good health (CMV status not recorded). Some clones in this sample may be carry-over from other donors' samples. Both conserved end residues are part of each CDR3. A D gene is named only where the DNA matches it firmly. Rows give clone size only sometimes, using once, few, many, or a class for an expanded clone.

v_call: TRBV7-3
cdr3_length: 15
j_call: TRBJ1-4
d_call: NA
clone_size: few
cdr3_aa: CASSLNGGGREKLFF
cdr3_nt: TGTGCCAGCAGCTTAAACGGGGGAGGCCGTGAAAAACTGTTTTTT

v_call: TRBV10-3
cdr3_length: 15
j_call: TRBJ1-2
d_call: NA
clone_size: NA
cdr3_aa: CAISEGTDKFYGYTF
cdr3_nt: TGTGCCATCAGTGAGGGGACGGATAAGTTCTATGGCTACACCTTC

v_call: TRBV6-6
cdr3_length: 14
j_call: TRBJ1-5
d_call: NA
clone_size: few
cdr3_aa: CASTEGGAHQPQHF
cdr3_nt: TGTGCCAGCACCGAGGGGGGGGCCCATCAGCCCCAGCATTTT

v_call: TRBV7-2
cdr3_length: 17
j_call: TRBJ2-7
d_call: TRBD1
clone_size: many
cdr3_aa: CASSLNGQGSISYEQYF
cdr3_nt: TGTGCCAGCAGCCTCAACGGACAGGGATCGATCTCCTACGAGCAGTACTTC

v_call: TRBV20-1
cdr3_length: 18
j_call: TRBJ2-1
d_call: NA
clone_size: NA
cdr3_aa: CSARGGGGAGSSYNEQFF
cdr3_nt: TGCAGTGCTAGAGGAGGAGGGGGGGCCGGGAGTTCCTACAATGAGCAGTTCTTC

v_call: TRBV2
cdr3_length: 13
j_call: TRBJ1-5
d_call: NA
clone_size: few
cdr3_aa: CASSGRNNQPQHF
cdr3_nt: TGTGCCAGCAGTGGGAGGAACAATCAGCCCCAGCATTTT

v_call: TRBV12-3/TRBV12-4
cdr3_length: 15
j_call: TRBJ1-1
d_call: TRBD1
clone_size: few
cdr3_aa: CASNMKTGSATEAFF
cdr3_nt: TGTGCCAGCAATATGAAGACAGGGTCAGCCACTGAAGCTTTCTTT

v_call: TRBV7-9
cdr3_length: 13
j_call: TRBJ1-2
d_call: NA
clone_size: few
cdr3_aa: CASSPDSLFGYTF
cdr3_nt: TGTGCCAGCAGCCCGGACAGTCTCTTTGGCTACACCTTC

v_call: TRBV6-2/TRBV6-3
cdr3_length: 18
j_call: TRBJ1-5
d_call: TRBD1
clone_size: many
cdr3_aa: CASSYQPLDRVKTEPQHF
cdr3_nt: TGTGCCAGCAGTTACCAGCCGTTAGACAGGGTGAAGACGGAGCCCCAGCATTTT

v_call: TRBV7-9
cdr3_length: 12
j_call: TRBJ1-6
d_call: NA
clone_size: many
cdr3_aa: CASSTGDSPLHF
cdr3_nt: TGTGCCAGCAGCACGGGGGATTCACCCCTCCACTTT

v_call: TRBV5-5
cdr3_length: 16
j_call: TRBJ1-2
d_call: NA
clone_size: few
cdr3_aa: CASSQYGTGSNYGYTF
cdr3_nt: TGTGCCAGCAGCCAATATGGAACGGGCTCTAACTATGGCTACACCTTC

v_call: TRBV12-3/TRBV12-4
cdr3_length: 13
j_call: TRBJ2-1
d_call: NA
clone_size: once
cdr3_aa: CASSSLSGNEQFF
cdr3_nt: TGTGCCAGCAGCTCCCTTAGTGGGAATGAGCAGTTCTTC